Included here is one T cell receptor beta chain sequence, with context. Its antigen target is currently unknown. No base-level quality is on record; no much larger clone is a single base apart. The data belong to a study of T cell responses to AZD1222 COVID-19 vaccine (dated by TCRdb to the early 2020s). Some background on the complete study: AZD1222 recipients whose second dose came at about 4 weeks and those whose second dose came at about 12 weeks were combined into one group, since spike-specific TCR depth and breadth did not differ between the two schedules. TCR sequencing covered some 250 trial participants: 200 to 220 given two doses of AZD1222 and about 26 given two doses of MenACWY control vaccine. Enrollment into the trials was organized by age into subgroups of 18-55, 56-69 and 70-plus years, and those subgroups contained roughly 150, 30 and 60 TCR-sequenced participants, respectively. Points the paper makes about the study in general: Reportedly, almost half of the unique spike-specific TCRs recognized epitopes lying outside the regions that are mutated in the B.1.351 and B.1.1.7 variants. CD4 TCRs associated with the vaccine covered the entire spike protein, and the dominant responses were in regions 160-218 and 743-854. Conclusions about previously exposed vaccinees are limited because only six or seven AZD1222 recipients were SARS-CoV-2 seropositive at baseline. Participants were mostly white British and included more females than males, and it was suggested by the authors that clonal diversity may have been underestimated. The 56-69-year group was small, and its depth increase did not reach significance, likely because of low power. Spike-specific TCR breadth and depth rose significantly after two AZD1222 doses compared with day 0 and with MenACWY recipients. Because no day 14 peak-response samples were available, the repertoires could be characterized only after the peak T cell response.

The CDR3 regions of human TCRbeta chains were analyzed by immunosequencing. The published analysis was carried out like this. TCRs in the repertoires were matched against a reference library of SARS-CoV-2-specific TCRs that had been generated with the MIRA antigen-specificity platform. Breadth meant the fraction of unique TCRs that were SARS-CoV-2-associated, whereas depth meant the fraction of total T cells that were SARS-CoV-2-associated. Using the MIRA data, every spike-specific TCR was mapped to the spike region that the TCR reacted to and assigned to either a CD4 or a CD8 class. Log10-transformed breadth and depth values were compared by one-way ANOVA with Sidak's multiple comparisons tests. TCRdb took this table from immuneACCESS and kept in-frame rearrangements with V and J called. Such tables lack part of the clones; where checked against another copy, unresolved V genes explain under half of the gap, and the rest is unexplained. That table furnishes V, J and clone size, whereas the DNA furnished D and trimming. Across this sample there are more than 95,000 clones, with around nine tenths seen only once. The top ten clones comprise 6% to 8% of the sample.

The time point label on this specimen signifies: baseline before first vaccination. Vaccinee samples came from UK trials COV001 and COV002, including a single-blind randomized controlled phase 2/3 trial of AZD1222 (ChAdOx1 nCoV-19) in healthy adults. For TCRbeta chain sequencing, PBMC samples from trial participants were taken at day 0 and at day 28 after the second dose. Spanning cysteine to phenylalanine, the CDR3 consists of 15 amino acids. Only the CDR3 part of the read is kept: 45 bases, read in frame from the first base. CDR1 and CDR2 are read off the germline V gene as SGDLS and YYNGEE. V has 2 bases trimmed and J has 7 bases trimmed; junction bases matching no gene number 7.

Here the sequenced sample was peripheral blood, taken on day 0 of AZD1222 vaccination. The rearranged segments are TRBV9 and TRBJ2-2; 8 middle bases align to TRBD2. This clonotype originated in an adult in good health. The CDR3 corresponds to CASSVAGGLGGELFF. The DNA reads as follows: TGTGCCAGCAGCGTTGCGGGGGGATTGGGCGGGGAGCTGTTTTTT.